This TCR beta chain was found in a study of post-analysis software for immune sequencing data. Study-level information: Disease trajectories encompassed relapsing-remitting, secondary progressive and progressive-relapsing multiple sclerosis.

CDR1 LGHNA and CDR2 YNFKEQ come from the germline V gene. Trimming cost V 2 bases and J 5 bases; bases outside gene matches: 7. The CDR3 covers 16 residues. Findings of the study overall: Comparison of patients with controls showed five TRBV segments more frequent in patients, TRBV5-6, TRBV5-1 and TRBV20-1 among them. Analysis by F measure revealed that same-batch samples clustered strongly together.

This clonotype was seen a handful of times. Its antigen is unknown. TCR beta cDNA libraries included unique molecular identifiers. With about 0.95 to 11 million T cells as the source, roughly 500,000 cDNA molecules resulted. TCRdb reprocessed the PCR reads via MiXCR and lists one record per CDR3 protein. Here the sample spans 350,000 to 500,000 distinct CDR3 sequences, approximately 37% being singletons. The chain links TRBV4-2 to TRBJ2-7, with 12 bases matching TRBD1. This TCR was recovered from a girl aged 2 to 9 with multiple sclerosis. Sequenced input: blood. The CDR3 nucleotides read TGTGCCAGCAGCCAAAAAACCGGGACAGGGGGCCACGAGCAGTACTTC. Protein: CASSQKTGTGGHEQYF.